The clone carrying this T cell receptor beta chain has at least ten counts. Its antigen remains unknown. This specimen comes from a study of regulatory T cells in long-lasting Graves disease. Indicated time point: newly diagnosed GD, antithyroid drugs for less than 3 months. Construction of the TCR library relied on RNA isolated from PBMCs. Collection of peripheral blood (about 10 milliliters) was done using EDTA tubes. Trimming took off 1 base at V and 6 bases at J, with 16 bases between the two ends. The CDR3 contains 15 residues. Both iRepertoire HTBI primers and Arm-PCR of CDR3 regions were used to build the TCR beta libraries. TCRdb analysed the multiplex PCR reads with MiXCR anew, one entry per CDR3 protein. The table records around 360,000 distinct CDR3 sequences, around 16% of them present only once. Study outcomes and limitations: Among samples with persistent disease, TRBV28, TRBJ1-2 and TRBJ2-5 were favored. Patients with persistent disease shared 2,500 to 3,500 public clonotypes, outpacing the 966 shared by new patients.

The data also belong to a second study, concerning T cells in Graves' hyperthyroidism and ophthalmopathy. That report notes: HTBI primers drove first-round RT-PCR of the TCR CDR3.

The receptor's source is a woman aged 18 to 35 with Graves disease. The chain links TRBV12-3 or TRBV12-4 to TRBJ2-7, with no clear D. Sequenced material: peripheral blood mononuclear cells (PBMCs), taken at new diagnosis, from a patient treated with antithyroid drugs. The CDR3 loop is CASSLGGIGMSEQYF. Written as DNA, the CDR3 is TGTGCCAGCAGTTTAGGGGGTATAGGGATGAGCGAGCAGTACTTC.